This TCR beta chain was found in a study of identical twins. This CDR3 has 17 residues. cDNA carried unique molecular identifiers, and a universal primer site was added by template switching. TCRdb re-called the 5' RACE reads with MiXCR, one entry per CDR3 protein. The data contain hundreds of thousands of distinct CDR3 sequences, roughly 6% of them singletons. The sample holds many counts of this clonotype. The junction departs from germline at one end; a sequencing error may be responsible. J is TRBJ2-1 and V is TRBV12-3 or TRBV12-4; TRBD2 matches 9 bases. The specimen sequenced was naive T cells sorted from blood. This TCR derives from a man aged 18-30 years in good health. The CDR3 loop reads CASSLANSGRGYNEQFF. In DNA form, the CDR3 reads TGTGCCAGCAGTCTAGCGAATAGCGGGAGAGGATACAATGAGCAGTTCTTC.